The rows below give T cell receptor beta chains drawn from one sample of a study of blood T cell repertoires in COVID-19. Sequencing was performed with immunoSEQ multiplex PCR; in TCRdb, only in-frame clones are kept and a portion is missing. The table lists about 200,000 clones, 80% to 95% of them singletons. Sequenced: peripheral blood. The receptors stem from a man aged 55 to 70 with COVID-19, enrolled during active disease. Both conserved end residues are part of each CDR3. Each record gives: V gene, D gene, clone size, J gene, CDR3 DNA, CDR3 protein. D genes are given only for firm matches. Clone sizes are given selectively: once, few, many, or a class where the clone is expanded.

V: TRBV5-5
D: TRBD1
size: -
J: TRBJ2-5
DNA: TGTGCCAGCAGCTGGGGTGGGACAGGGGCGACTATAGACTTC
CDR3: CASSWGGTGATIDF

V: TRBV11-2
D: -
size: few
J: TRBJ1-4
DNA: TGTGCCAGCAGCGCCCAGGGGCAGACTAATGAAAAACTGTTTTTT
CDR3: CASSAQGQTNEKLFF

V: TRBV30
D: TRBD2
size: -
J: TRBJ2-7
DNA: TGTGCCTGGAGCCGGGGTAGCGGGAGTTCCTACGAGCAGTACTTC
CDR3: CAWSRGSGSSYEQYF

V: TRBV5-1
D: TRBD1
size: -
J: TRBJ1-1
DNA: TGCGCCAGCAGCGCCACCAGATCCGGGACAGGGTTGAACACTGAAGCTTTCTTT
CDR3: CASSATRSGTGLNTEAFF

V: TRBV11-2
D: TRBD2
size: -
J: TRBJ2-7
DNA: TGTGCCAGCAGCTTAGCGGGAGGGGGAAACGACGAGCAGTACTTC
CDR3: CASSLAGGGNDEQYF

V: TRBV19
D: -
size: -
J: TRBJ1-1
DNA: TGTGCCAGTAGTATAGATCGAGCGGGGAACACTGAAGCTTTCTTT
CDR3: CASSIDRAGNTEAFF

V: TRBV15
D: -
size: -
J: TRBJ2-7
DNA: TGTGCCTCATCGCGCGGGGGCAGAACCTACGAGCAGTACTTC
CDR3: CASSRGGRTYEQYF

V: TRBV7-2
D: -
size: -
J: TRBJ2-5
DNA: TGTGCCAGCAGCTTATCTGGGGCTCGGGCAGAGACCCAGTACTTC
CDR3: CASSLSGARAETQYF

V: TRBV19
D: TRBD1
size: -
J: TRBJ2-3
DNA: TGTGCCAGTAGCCCCCGGGACAGGGGCTACACAGATACGCAGTATTTT
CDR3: CASSPRDRGYTDTQYF

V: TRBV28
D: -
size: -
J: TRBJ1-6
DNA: TGTGCCAGCAGCATCAATTCACCCCTCCACTTT
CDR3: CASSINSPLHF

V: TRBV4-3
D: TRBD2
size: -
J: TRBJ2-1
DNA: TGCGCCAGCAGCCAAGAACTAGCGGGAAATGAGCAGTTCTTC
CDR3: CASSQELAGNEQFF

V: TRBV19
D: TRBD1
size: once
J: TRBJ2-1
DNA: TGTGCCACCTCCCTGACAGGGCCCTACAATGAGCAGTTCTTC
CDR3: CATSLTGPYNEQFF

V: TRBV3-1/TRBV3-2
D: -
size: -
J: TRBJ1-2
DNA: TGTGCCAGCAGCCAAGATGTTAAGGGGATGTATGGCTACACCTTC
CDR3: CASSQDVKGMYGYTF

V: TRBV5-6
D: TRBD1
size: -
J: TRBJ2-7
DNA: TGTGCCAGCAGCTTCCGAAAAGGACAGGGTCCCGACGAGCAGTACTTC
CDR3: CASSFRKGQGPDEQYF

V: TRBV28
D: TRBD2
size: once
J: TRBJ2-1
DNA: TGTGCCAGCAGTTCCCCCAGTCCCCCTAGCGGGGGGGCTTATTTCTTC
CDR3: CASSSPSPPSGGAYFF

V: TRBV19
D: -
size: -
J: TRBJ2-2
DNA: TGTGCCAGTAGTGCAGGGTCCACCGGGGAGCTGTTTTTT
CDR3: CASSAGSTGELFF

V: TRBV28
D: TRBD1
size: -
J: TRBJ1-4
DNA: TGTGCCAGCAGTCTGACAGGGATGGAAAAACTGTTTTTT
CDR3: CASSLTGMEKLFF

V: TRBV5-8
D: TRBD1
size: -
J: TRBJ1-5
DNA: TGTGCCAGCAGCGGCCGACAGGGAAGGAGCAATCAGCCCCAGCATTTT
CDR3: CASSGRQGRSNQPQHF

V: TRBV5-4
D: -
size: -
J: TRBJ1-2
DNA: TGTGCCAGCAGCTCACCCATTTCGACAGGCGGCTATGGCTACACCTTC
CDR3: CASSSPISTGGYGYTF

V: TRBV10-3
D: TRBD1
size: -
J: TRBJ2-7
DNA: TGTGCCATCAAAGGACAGGGTACCTACGAGCAGTACTTC
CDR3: CAIKGQGTYEQYF

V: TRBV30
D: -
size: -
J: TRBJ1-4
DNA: TGTGCCTGGAGGGGAGGGGCTAAAGGCAATGAAAAACTGTTTTTT
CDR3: CAWRGGAKGNEKLFF

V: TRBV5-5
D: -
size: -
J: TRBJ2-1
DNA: TGTGCCAGCTACCGGGGTGCGGTCTACAATGAGCAGTTCTTC
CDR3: CASYRGAVYNEQFF

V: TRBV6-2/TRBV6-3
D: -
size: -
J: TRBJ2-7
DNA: TGTGCCAGCAGTCCGGAGTTTTCCTACGAGCAGTACTTC
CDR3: CASSPEFSYEQYF

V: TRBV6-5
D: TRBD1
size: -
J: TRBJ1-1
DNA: TGTGCCAGCAGCCCCGGGACAGCGTCTGGAGCTTTCTTT
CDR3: CASSPGTASGAFF

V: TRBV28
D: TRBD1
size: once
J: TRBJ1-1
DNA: TGTGCCAGCAGTATCCGACAGGGTGGTAACACTGAAGCTTTCTTT
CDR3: CASSIRQGGNTEAFF

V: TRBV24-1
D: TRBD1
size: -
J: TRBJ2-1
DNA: TGTGCCACCAGTGCCCGACAGGGGGCCTTTGATGAGCAGTTCTTC
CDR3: CATSARQGAFDEQFF

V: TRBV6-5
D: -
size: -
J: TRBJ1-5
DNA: TGTGCCAGCTCCGCCAGGGCCTATCAGCCCCAGCATTTT
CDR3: CASSARAYQPQHF

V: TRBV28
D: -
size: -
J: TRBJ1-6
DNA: TGTGCCAGCAGCCCCCCCCGGGGGGGCTCCTATAATTCACCCCTCCACTTT
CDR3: CASSPPRGGSYNSPLHF

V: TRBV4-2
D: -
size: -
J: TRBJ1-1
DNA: TGTGCCAGCAGCCTCGGGGAGGGGGGCCGGACTGAAGCTTTCTTT
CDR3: CASSLGEGGRTEAFF

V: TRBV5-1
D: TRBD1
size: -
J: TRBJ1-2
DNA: TGCGCCAGCAGCTCCGGGACAGGGGATAACACCTTC
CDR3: CASSSGTGDNTF

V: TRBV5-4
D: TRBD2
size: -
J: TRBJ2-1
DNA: TGTGCCAGCAGCTTGGGGAGGACTAGCGCCAACAATGAGCAGTTCTTC
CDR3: CASSLGRTSANNEQFF

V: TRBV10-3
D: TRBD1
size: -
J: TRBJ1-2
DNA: TGTGCCATCAGGATGACAGGGGAAGGCTACACCTTC
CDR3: CAIRMTGEGYTF

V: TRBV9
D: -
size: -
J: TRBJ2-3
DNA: TGTGCCAGCAGCGTAGGTGCTGGGACAACAAAACTAGATACGCAGTATTTT
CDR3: CASSVGAGTTKLDTQYF

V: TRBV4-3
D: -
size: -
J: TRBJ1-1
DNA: TGCGCCAGCAGCCAAGAGGTTGGAGTTAGGGCTTTCTTT
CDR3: CASSQEVGVRAFF

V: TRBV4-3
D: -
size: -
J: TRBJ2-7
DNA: TGCGCCAGCAGCCAAGGCCCCCCAACTGGGCAGGGGCTTTCCTACGAGCAGTACTTC
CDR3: CASSQGPPTGQGLSYEQYF

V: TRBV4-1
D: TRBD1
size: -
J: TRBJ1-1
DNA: TGCGCCAGCAGCCAAGAGGGACAGGGCGGGACTGAAGCTTTCTTT
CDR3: CASSQEGQGGTEAFF

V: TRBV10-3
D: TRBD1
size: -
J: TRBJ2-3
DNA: TGTGCCACGCGGCCACCCACAGGGGCCCCCACAGATACGCAGTATTTT
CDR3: CATRPPTGAPTDTQYF

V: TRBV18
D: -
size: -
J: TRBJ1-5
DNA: TGTGCCAGCTCACCATTCGGGGACAATCAGCCCCAGCATTTT
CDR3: CASSPFGDNQPQHF

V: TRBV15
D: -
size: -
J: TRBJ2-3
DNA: TGTGCCACCAGCAGACTAGCAAACACAGATACGCAGTATTTT
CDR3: CATSRLANTDTQYF

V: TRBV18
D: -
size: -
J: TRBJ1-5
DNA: TGTGCCAGCTCACCATCAGGGGGCAATCAGCCCCAGCATTTT
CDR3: CASSPSGGNQPQHF